A single sample is the source of the 8 T cell receptor beta chains below, sequenced in a study of cytomegalovirus exposure and HLA in healthy donors. The primer mix had 60 Vbeta and 13 Jbeta primers. Assay: immunoSEQ multiplex PCR; the TCRdb copy retains only in-frame clones and omits some. The sample includes 79,000 or so clones, under 85% of them seen just once. Sequenced material: PBMCs. All receptors come from a woman aged 40 to 50 in good health and CMV-seropositive.

CDR3 region: CASSRQALGAEAFF. The DNA of the CDR3 is TGTGCCAGCAGTAGACAGGCGCTCGGGGCTGAAGCTTTCTTT. The gene calls are TRBV7-2 and TRBJ1-1, with D perhaps matching TRBD1 (6 bases). V was shortened by 6 bases and J by 6 bases, with 17 bases between the two germline ends. Germline V gene sequence: CDR1 SGHTA, CDR2 FQGNSA. The CDR3 extends over 14 amino acids.

This rearrangement joins TRBV18 to TRBJ2-7; 8 nucleotides align to TRBD1. Germline trimming cut 3 bases from V and 5 bases from J; bases unmatched to any gene: 6. This CDR3 contains 14 residues. Per the germline V gene, CDR1 is KGHSH and CDR2 is LQKENI. Written as DNA, the CDR3 is TGTGCCAGCTCACCTAGGACAGGGTTGAACGAGCAGTACTTC. This encodes CASSPRTGLNEQYF.

This clone has a handful of counts. The chain joins TRBV29-1 to TRBJ1-1; TRBD1 might be the D (5 bases). Germline CDR1 SQVTM, CDR2 ANQGSEA. The CDR3 length is 15 residues. The V and J ends lost 1 base and 4 bases respectively, with 16 bases between them. CDR3 loop: CSVEGQYGVFTEAFF. The CDR3 nucleotides read TGCAGCGTTGAAGGACAGTACGGTGTTTTCACTGAAGCTTTCTTT.

V usage is TRBV27 and J usage is TRBJ1-1; D uncertain. V lost 6 bases, J lost 1 base, and 9 bases lay in between. The CDR3 covers 13 residues. CDR1 and CDR2 (germline): MNHEY, SMNVEV (reference sequence). CDR3 nucleotide sequence: TGTGCCAGCAGATACAGACCGAACACTGAAGCTTTCTTT. Translated: CASRYRPNTEAFF.

V gene TRBV28 combines with J gene TRBJ1-1, with D hard to call. V was cut by 3 bases and J by 1 base, with 6 bases left in between. CDR3 length equals 13 residues. Germline V gives CDR1 MDHEN, CDR2 SYDVKM. CDR3: CASSLHGNTEAFF. The CDR3, as DNA: TGTGCCAGCAGTTTGCACGGGAACACTGAAGCTTTCTTT.

The chain joins TRBV4-3 to TRBJ1-2; possible D gene TRBD1, 6 bases. V was shortened by 0 bases and J by 4 bases, with 18 bases between the two germline ends. Germline values: CDR1 LGHNA, CDR2 YSLEER. The length of the CDR3 is 17 residues. CDR3 region: CASSQEAQGRGFYGYTF. CDR3 nucleotide sequence: TGCGCCAGCAGCCAAGAGGCACAGGGAAGAGGTTTCTATGGCTACACCTTC.

The J gene is TRBJ2-3, the V gene TRBV4-2; TRBD2 is a possible D gene (5 bases). V was pared by 0 bases and J by 6 bases, with 16 bases between. In germline, CDR1 is LGHNA, CDR2 YNFKEQ. The CDR3 contains 16 residues. The CDR3 loop is CASSQDLGELKDTQYF. CDR3 coding DNA: TGTGCCAGCAGCCAAGATCTCGGGGAGTTGAAGGATACGCAGTATTTT.

Only a few counts were recorded for this clone. J is TRBJ1-2 and V is TRBV6-5, with TRBD1 matching over 10 bases. With 4 bases clipped from V and 4 bases from J, the junction kept 0 bases outside the gene matches. CDR3 length: 13 amino acids. Per the germline V gene, CDR1 is MNHEY and CDR2 is SVGAGI. CDR3 in amino acids: CASSWTGGYGYTF. Written as DNA, the CDR3 is TGTGCCAGCAGTTGGACAGGGGGCTATGGCTACACCTTC.